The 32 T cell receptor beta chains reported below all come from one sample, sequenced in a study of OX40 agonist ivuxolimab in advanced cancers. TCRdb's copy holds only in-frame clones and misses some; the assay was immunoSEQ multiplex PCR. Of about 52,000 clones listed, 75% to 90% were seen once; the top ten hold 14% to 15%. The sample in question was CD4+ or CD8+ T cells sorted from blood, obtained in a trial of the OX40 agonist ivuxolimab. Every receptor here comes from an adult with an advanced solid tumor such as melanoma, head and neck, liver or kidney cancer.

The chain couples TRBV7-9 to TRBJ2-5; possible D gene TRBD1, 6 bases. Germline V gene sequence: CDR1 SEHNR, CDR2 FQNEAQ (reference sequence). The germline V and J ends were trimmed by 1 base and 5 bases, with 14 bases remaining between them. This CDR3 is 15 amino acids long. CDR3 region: CASSLETGFIETQYF. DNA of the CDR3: TGTGCCAGCAGCTTAGAAACAGGGTTCATCGAGACCCAGTACTTC.

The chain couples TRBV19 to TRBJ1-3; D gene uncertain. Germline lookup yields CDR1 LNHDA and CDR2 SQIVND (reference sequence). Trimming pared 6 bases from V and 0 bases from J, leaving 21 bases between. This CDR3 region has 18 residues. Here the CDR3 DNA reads TGTGCCAGTAGAACAATCCACGGCAGCATCAGCTCTGGAAACACCATATATTTT. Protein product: CASRTIHGSISSGNTIYF.

The DNA of the CDR3 is TGTGCCAGCAGCTTCGGGACCGTGAACACCGGGGAGCTGTTTTTT. It specifies CASSFGTVNTGELFF. The rearrangement links TRBV5-6 to TRBJ2-2, with D possibly being TRBD1 or TRBD2 (5 bases each). Per the germline V gene, CDR1 is SGHDT and CDR2 is YYEEEE. This CDR3 is 15 amino acids long. The germline V and J ends were trimmed by 2 bases and 1 base, with 9 bases remaining between them.

The CDR3 DNA follows: TGTGCCAGCAGTTTATGGGCCCTCGACGAGCAGTACTTC. Its protein is CASSLWALDEQYF. V is TRBV27 and J is TRBJ2-7; the D is unclear. V was cut by 1 base and J by 5 bases, with 9 bases left in between. The CDR3 spans 13 residues. The germline V gene encodes CDR1 MNHEY and CDR2 SMNVEV (reference sequence).

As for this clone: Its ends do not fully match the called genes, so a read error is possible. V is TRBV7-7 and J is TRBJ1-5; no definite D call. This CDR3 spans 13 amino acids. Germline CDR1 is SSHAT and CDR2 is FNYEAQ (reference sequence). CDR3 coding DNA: TGTGCTAGCAGCTCCTCTTTGGGTCAGCCCCAGCATTTT. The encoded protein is CASSSSLGQPQHF.

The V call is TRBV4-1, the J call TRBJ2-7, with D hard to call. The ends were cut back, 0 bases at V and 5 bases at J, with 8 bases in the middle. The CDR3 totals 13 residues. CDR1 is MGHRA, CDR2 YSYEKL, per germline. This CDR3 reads CASSQEGGDEQYF. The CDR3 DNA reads TGCGCCAGCAGCCAAGAAGGTGGGGACGAGCAGTACTTC.

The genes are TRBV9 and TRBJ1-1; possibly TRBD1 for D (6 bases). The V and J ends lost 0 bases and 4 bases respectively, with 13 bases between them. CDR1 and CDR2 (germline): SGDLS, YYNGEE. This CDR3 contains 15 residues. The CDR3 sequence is CASSVGTGQGTEAFF. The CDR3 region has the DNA TGTGCCAGCAGCGTAGGTACAGGGCAAGGCACTGAAGCTTTCTTT.

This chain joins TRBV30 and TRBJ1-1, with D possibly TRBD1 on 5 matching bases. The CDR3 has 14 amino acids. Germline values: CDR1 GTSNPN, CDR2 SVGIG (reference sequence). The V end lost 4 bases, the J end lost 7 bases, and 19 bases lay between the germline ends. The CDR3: CAWTDGRGLGEAFF. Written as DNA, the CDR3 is TGTGCCTGGACCGACGGGCGGGGCCTCGGTGAAGCTTTCTTT. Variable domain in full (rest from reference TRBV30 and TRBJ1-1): SQTIHQWPATLVQPVGSPLSLECTVEGTSNPNLYWYRQAAGRGLQLLFYSVGIGQISSEVPQNLSASRPQDRQFILSSKKLLLSDSGFYLCAWTDGRGLGEAFFGQGTRLTVV.

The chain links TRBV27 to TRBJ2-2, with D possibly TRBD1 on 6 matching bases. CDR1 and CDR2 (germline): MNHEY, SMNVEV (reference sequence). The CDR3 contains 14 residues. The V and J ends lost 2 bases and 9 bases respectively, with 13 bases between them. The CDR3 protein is CASSLRTVHRELFF. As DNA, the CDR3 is TGTGCCAGCAGTTTAAGGACAGTTCACCGGGAGCTGTTTTTT.

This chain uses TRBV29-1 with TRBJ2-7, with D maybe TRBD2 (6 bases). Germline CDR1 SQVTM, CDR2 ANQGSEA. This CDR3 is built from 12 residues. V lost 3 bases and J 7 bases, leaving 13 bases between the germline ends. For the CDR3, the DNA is TGCAGCGTTGAGGGGGGTCTTAATGAGCAGTACTTC. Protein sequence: CSVEGGLNEQYF.

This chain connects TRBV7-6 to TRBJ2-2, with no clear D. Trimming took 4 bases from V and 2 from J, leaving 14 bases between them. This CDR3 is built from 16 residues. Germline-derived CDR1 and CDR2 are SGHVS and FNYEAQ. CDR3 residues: CASSSPGSLNTGELFF. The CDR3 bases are TGTGCCAGCAGCTCGCCCGGTTCTCTTAACACCGGGGAGCTGTTTTTT.

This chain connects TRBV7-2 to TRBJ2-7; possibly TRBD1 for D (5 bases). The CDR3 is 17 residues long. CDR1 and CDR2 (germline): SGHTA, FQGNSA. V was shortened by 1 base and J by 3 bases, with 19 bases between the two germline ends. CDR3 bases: TGTGCCAGCAGCTTAGACGCCCTGGGGCAGCGATACTACGAGCAGTACTTC. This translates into CASSLDALGQRYYEQYF.

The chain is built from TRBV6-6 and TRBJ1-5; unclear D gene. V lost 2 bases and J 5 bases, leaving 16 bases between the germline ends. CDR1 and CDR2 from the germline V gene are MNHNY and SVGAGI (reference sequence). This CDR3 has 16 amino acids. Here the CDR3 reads CASSYPKFEVDQPQHF. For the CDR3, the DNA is TGTGCCAGCAGTTACCCTAAATTTGAGGTAGATCAGCCCCAGCATTTT.

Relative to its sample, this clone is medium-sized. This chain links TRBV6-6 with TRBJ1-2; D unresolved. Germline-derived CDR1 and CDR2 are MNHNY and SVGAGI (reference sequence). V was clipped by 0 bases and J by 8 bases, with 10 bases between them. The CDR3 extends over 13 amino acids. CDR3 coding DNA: TGTGCCAGCAGTTACTCGTTAGGGAAAGGCTACACCTTC. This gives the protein CASSYSLGKGYTF.

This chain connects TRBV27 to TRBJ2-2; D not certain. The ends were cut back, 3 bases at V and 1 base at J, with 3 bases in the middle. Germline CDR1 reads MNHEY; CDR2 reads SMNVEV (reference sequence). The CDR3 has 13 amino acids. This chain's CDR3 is CASSLGNTGELFF. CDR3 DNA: TGTGCCAGCAGTTTGGGGAACACCGGGGAGCTGTTTTTT.

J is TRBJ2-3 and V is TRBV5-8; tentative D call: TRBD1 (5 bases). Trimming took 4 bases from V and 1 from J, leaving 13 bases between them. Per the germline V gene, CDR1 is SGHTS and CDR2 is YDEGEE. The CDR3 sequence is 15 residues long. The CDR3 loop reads CASSLPTGGTDTQYF. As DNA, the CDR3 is TGTGCCAGCAGCCTCCCTACAGGCGGCACAGATACGCAGTATTTT.

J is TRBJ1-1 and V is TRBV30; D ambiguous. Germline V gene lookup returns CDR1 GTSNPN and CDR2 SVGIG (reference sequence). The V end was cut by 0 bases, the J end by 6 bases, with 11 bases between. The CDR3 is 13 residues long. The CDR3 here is CAWSVGRSSEAFF. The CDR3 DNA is TGTGCCTGGAGTGTTGGTCGGTCGTCTGAAGCTTTCTTT.

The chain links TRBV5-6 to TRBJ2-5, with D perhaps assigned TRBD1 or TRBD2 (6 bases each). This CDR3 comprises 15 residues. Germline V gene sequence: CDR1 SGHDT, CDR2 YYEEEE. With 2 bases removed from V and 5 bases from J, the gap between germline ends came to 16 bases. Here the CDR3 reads CASSFYGGSLETQYF. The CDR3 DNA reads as TGTGCCAGCAGCTTCTACGGGGGCTCCCTCGAGACCCAGTACTTC. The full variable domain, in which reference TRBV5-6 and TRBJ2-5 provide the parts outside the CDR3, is DAGVTQSPTHLIKTRGQQVTLRCSPKSGHDTVSWYQQALGQGPQFIFQYYEEEERQRGNFPDRFSGHQFPNYSSELNVNALLLGDSALYLCASSFYGGSLETQYFGPGTRLLVL.

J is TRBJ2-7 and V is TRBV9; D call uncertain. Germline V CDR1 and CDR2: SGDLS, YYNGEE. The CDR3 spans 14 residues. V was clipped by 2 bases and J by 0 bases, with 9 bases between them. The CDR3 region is CASSVGLSSYEQYF. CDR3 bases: TGTGCCAGCAGCGTGGGCCTGAGCTCCTACGAGCAGTACTTC.

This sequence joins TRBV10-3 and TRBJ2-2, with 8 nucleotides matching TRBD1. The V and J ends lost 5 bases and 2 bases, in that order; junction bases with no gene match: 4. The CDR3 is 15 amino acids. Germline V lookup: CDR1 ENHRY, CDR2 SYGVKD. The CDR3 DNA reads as TGTGCCATCAGTCAGGACAGGGCCAACACCGGGGAGCTGTTTTTT. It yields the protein CAISQDRANTGELFF.

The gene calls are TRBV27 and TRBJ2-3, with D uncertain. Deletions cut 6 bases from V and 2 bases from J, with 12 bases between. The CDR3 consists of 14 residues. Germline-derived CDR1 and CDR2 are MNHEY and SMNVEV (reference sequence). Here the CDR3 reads CASRTEMVTDTQYF. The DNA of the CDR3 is TGTGCCAGCAGAACCGAGATGGTCACAGATACGCAGTATTTT.

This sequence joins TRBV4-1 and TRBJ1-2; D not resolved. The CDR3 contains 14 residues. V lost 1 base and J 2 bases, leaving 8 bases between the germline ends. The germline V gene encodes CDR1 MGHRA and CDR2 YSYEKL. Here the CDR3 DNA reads TGCGCCAGCAGCCAAGGTCCCCTGAACTATGGCTACACCTTC. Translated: CASSQGPLNYGYTF.

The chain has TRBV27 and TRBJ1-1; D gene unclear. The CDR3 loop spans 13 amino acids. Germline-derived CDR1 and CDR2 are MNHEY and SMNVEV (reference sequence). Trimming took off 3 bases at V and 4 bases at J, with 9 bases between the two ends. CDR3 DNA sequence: TGTGCCAGCAGTTTTACAGAGAGCACTGAAGCTTTCTTT. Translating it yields CASSFTESTEAFF.

The CDR3: CASSWPGGRMNTEAFF. DNA for the CDR3: TGTGCCAGCAGCTGGCCTGGGGGTAGGATGAACACTGAAGCTTTCTTT. The V gene is TRBV7-8, the J gene TRBJ1-1; a possible D gene is TRBD1 (5 bases). There are 16 residues in the CDR3. Germline values: CDR1 SGHVS, CDR2 FQNEAQ. V gave up 4 bases and J gave up 0 bases, with 15 bases separating them. The complete variable domain, with remaining parts taken from reference TRBV7-8 and TRBJ1-1, reads GAGVSQSPRYKVAKRGQDVALRCDPISGHVSLFWYQQALGQGPEFLTYFQNEAQLDKSGLPSDRFFAERPEGSVSTLKIQRTQQEDSAVYLCASSWPGGRMNTEAFFGQGTRLTVV.

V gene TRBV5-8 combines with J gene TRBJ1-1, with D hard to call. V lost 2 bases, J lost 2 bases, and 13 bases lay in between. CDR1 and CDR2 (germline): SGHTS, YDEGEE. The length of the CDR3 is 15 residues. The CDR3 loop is CASSLYSGSNTEAFF. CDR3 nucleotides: TGTGCCAGCAGCTTATACAGCGGCTCAAACACTGAAGCTTTCTTT.

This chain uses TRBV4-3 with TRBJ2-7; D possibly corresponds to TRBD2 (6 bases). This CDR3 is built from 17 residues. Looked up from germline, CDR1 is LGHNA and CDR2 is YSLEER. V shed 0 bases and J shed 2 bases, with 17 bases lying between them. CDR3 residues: CASSQDYRDSTPYEQYF. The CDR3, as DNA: TGCGCCAGCAGCCAAGACTACCGGGACTCCACTCCCTACGAGCAGTACTTC.

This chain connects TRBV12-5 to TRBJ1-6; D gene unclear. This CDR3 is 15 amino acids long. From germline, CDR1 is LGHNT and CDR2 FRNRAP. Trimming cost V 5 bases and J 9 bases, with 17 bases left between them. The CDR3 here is CASGGDRSPSSPLHF. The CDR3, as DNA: TGTGCTAGTGGTGGAGATAGGTCGCCGAGTTCACCCCTCCACTTT.

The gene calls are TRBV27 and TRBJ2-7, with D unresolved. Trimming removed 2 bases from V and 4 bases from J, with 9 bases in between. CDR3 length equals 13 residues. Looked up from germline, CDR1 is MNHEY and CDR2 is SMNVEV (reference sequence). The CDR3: CASSLKVAYEQYF. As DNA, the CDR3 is TGTGCCAGCAGTTTAAAGGTTGCTTACGAGCAGTACTTC.

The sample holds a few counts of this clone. CDR3 in DNA: TGTGCCAGCAGTTCTAGTGAATCCTACAATGAGCAGTTCTTC. It is translated as CASSSSESYNEQFF. The chain joins TRBV6-6 to TRBJ2-1, with D uncertain. The germline gives CDR1 MNHNY, CDR2 SVGAGI (reference sequence). The CDR3 has 14 amino acids. Trimming shortened V by 4 bases and J by 1 base, and 8 bases separated the two germline ends.

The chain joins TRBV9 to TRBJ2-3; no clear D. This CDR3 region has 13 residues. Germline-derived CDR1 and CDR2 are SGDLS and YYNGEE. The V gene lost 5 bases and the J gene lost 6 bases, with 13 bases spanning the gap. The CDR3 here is CASRRLGGDTQYF. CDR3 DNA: TGTGCCAGCAGGCGCCTTGGCGGCGATACGCAGTATTTT. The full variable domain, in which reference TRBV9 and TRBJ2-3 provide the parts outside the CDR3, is DSGVTQTPKHLITATGQRVTLRCSPRSGDLSVYWYQQSLDQGLQFLIQYYNGEERAKGNILERFSAQQFPDLHSELNLSSLELGDSALYFCASRRLGGDTQYFGPGTRLTVL.

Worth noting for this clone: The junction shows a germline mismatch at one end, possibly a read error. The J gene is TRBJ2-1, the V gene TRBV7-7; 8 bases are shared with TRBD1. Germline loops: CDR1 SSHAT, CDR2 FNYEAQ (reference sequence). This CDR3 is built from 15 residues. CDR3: CASSLLQGVFNEQFF. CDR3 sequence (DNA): TGTGCTAGCAGCTTATTACAGGGGGTGTTCAATGAGCAGTTCTTC.

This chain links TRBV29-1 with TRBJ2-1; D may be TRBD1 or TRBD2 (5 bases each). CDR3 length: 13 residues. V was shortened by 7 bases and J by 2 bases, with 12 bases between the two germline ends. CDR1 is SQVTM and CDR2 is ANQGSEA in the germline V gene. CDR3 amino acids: CSEGTGAYNEQFF. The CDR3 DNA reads TGCAGCGAAGGGACGGGCGCCTACAATGAGCAGTTCTTC.